Below are 26 T cell receptor beta chains sequenced from a single sample in a study of shared clonotypes between healthy human individuals. Clones were read by immunoSEQ multiplex PCR, and TCRdb kept only the in-frame ones, dropping some. Here the sample spans 450,000 to 600,000 clones, around 79% being singletons. The sample comprised PBMCs. These receptors all stem from a woman aged 40-49 years in good health. Some clones in this sample may be carry-over from other donors' samples.

V and J are TRBV28 and TRBJ2-1, with TRBD1 as a possible D gene (5 bases). CDR1 and CDR2 (germline): MDHEN, SYDVKM. This CDR3 comprises 14 residues. V was clipped by 0 bases and J by 5 bases, with 8 bases between them. DNA for the CDR3: TGTGCCAGCAGTTTATGGGACATCAACAATGAGCAGTTCTTC. Amino acid sequence: CASSLWDINNEQFF.

This rearrangement joins TRBV2 to TRBJ2-1; 11 bases agree with TRBD2. This CDR3 is 15 amino acids long. Germline V CDR1 and CDR2: SNHLY, FYNNEI. The ends lost 2 bases at V and 12 bases at J; junction bases unmatched: 9. As DNA, the CDR3 is TGTGCCAGCAGTGAACGTGCGACTAGCGGGAAGGGGCAGTTCTTC. This translates into CASSERATSGKGQFF.

The rearrangement links TRBV27 to TRBJ1-3; unclear D gene. The CDR3 is 15 amino acids. Trimming removed 5 bases from V and 4 bases from J, with 15 bases in between. Germline V lookup: CDR1 MNHEY, CDR2 SMNVEV (reference sequence). The CDR3 loop is CASSPAVGLGNTIYF. The CDR3 region has the DNA TGTGCCAGCAGTCCGGCCGTTGGGTTAGGAAACACCATATATTTT.

Note on this clone: An end of the junction differs from the germline gene, which may be a read error. The rearrangement links TRBV19 to TRBJ1-1; the match to TRBD1 covers 10 bases. The CDR3 consists of 13 residues. CDR1 LNHDA and CDR2 SQIVND come from the germline V gene (reference sequence). CDR3 amino acids: CASRGTGVFERTF. DNA for the CDR3: TGTGCCAGCCGAGGGACAGGGGTCTTCGAGAGAACTTTT.

This clone has just a few counts. This chain joins TRBV7-9 and TRBJ2-1, with 11 bases fitting TRBD1. The germline gives CDR1 SEHNR, CDR2 FQNEAQ (reference sequence). Losses at the gene ends were 5 bases for V and 8 bases for J; bases not matched to a gene: 8. CDR3 size: 15 residues. The CDR3 DNA is TGTGCCAGCAGCAAGACCGGGACAGGGGGTCATGAGCAGTTCTTC. Translating gives CASSKTGTGGHEQFF.

The chain employs TRBV5-1 and TRBJ2-3, with unresolved D. The ends were cut back, 3 bases at V and 0 bases at J, with 5 bases in the middle. The CDR3 sequence is 13 residues long. Germline V gives CDR1 SGHRS, CDR2 YFSETQ. This chain's CDR3 is CASSSTSTDTQYF. CDR3 bases: TGCGCCAGCAGCTCGACGAGCACAGATACGCAGTATTTT.

The rearrangement joins TRBV29-1 to TRBJ2-5; no clear D gene. The end of the DNA fits TRBJ2-7 better, so the J call may be wrong. CDR1 and CDR2 from the germline V gene are SQVTM and ANQGSEA. CDR3 length: 13 amino acids. The DNA for the CDR3 is TGCAGCGTCCAGTTCCCCGACTTTTACGAGCAGTACTTC. It yields the protein CSVQFPDFYEQYF.

The rearrangement joins TRBV28 to TRBJ2-1; 10 nucleotides match TRBD2. Germline trimming cut 5 bases from V and 7 bases from J; bases unmatched to any gene: 14. Germline values: CDR1 MDHEN, CDR2 SYDVKM. This CDR3 region has 17 residues. The CDR3 reads CASSTSSGRRLGNEQFF. The DNA for the CDR3 is TGTGCCAGCAGTACCTCTAGCGGGAGAAGATTGGGGAATGAGCAGTTCTTC.

This clone has just a few counts. The chain uses TRBV5-1 and TRBJ2-2, with D uncertain. This CDR3 has 16 amino acids. Trimming left V 1 base short and J 8 bases short, with 18 bases between. Germline loops: CDR1 SGHRS, CDR2 YFSETQ. The CDR3 DNA reads as TGCGCCAGCAGCTTGTTGGCTCCTAACTCAGGTGGGGAGCTGTTTTTT. Translating gives CASSLLAPNSGGELFF.

The chain has TRBV11-2 and TRBJ2-7, with D unclear. Germline values: CDR1 SGHAT, CDR2 FQNNGV. V lost 1 base, J lost 2 bases, and 12 bases lay in between. CDR3 length equals 15 residues. The CDR3 loop reads CASSLGGQTTYEQYF. The DNA for the CDR3 is TGTGCCAGCAGCTTAGGAGGTCAGACAACCTACGAGCAGTACTTC.

This chain joins TRBV9 and TRBJ2-5, with 9 positions matching TRBD2. Germline-derived CDR1 and CDR2 are SGDLS and YYNGEE. The CDR3 extends over 14 amino acids. V was clipped by 5 bases and J by 1 base; unmatched bases: 3. The CDR3 protein is CASSLTSGQETQYF. CDR3 nucleotide sequence: TGTGCCAGCAGTCTGACTAGCGGCCAAGAGACCCAGTACTTC.

The chain joins TRBV5-1 to TRBJ2-1; tentative D call: TRBD2 (6 bases). With 0 bases removed from V and 5 bases from J, the gap between germline ends came to 15 bases. The CDR3 runs to 16 residues. The germline gives CDR1 SGHRS, CDR2 YFSETQ. The CDR3: CASSLGSWRADNEQFF. The CDR3 region has the DNA TGCGCCAGCAGCTTGGGTAGCTGGAGGGCAGACAATGAGCAGTTCTTC.

This clone has ten or more counts. This chain links TRBV4-1 with TRBJ1-5; the D is unclear. Deletions cut 0 bases from V and 9 bases from J, with 9 bases between. This CDR3 has 13 residues. Germline CDR1 MGHRA, CDR2 YSYEKL. The CDR3 loop is CASSQDPERPQHF. As DNA, the CDR3 is TGCGCCAGCAGCCAAGATCCCGAAAGGCCCCAGCATTTT.

The J gene is TRBJ2-3, the V gene TRBV6-5; 10 bases fit TRBD2. The length of the CDR3 is 15 residues. Looked up from germline, CDR1 is MNHEY and CDR2 is SVGAGI. After removal of 0 bases from V and 5 bases from J, the junction contained 2 bases not matched to a gene. The CDR3: CASSYSLAGGDTQYF. Here the CDR3 DNA reads TGTGCCAGCAGTTACTCTTTAGCGGGAGGAGATACGCAGTATTTT.

This rearrangement joins TRBV18 to TRBJ2-3; TRBD1 matches at 8 bases. The CDR3 is made up of 16 amino acids. V shed 6 bases, J shed 6 bases, and the junction held 14 bases outside the gene matches. CDR1 is KGHSH, CDR2 LQKENI, per germline. For the CDR3, the DNA is TGTGCCAGCTCCTGGGGGACGGCAGGGGGCGGCGATACGCAGTATTTT. It codes for CASSWGTAGGGDTQYF.

J is TRBJ2-1 and V is TRBV28; D unclear. CDR3 length: 14 amino acids. Trimming cost V 7 bases and J 0 bases, with 10 bases left between them. In germline, CDR1 is MDHEN, CDR2 SYDVKM. The CDR3 is CASTRRASYNEQFF. The DNA for the CDR3 is TGTGCCAGCACCCGAAGAGCCTCCTACAATGAGCAGTTCTTC.

This chain links TRBV10-1 with TRBJ2-5, with TRBD2 identical over 7 bases. The CDR3 length is 16 residues. Germline assignment: CDR1 WNHNN and CDR2 SYGVQD (reference sequence). Germline trimming cut 2 bases from V and 5 bases from J; bases unmatched to any gene: 11. CDR3 DNA: TGCGCCAGCAGTGAGGGGGTGTGCGGGAGTGGGGAGACCCAGTACTTC. It is translated as CASSEGVCGSGETQYF.

This clone was seen a handful of times. The chain recombines TRBV5-1 with TRBJ2-7, with 7 nucleotides matching TRBD2. The CDR3 length is 13 residues. Germline V lookup: CDR1 SGHRS, CDR2 YFSETQ. The junction had 5 bases not matched to a gene; V was cut back by 7 bases and J by 1 base. CDR3 loop: CASRKGGSYEQYF. The CDR3 DNA reads TGCGCCAGCCGCAAGGGAGGGTCCTACGAGCAGTACTTC.

This clone was seen once. The rearrangement joins TRBV5-1 to TRBJ2-7; TRBD2 is a possible D gene (6 bases). CDR3 size: 16 residues. Trimming removed 2 bases from V and 2 bases from J, with 17 bases in between. Germline V gene lookup returns CDR1 SGHRS and CDR2 YFSETQ. CDR3 coding DNA: TGCGCCAGCAGCTTTCATCCGGGACTGAGGCCCTACGAGCAGTACTTC. The encoded protein is CASSFHPGLRPYEQYF.

The chain employs TRBV9 and TRBJ2-5, with TRBD2 as a possible D gene (6 bases). The CDR3 spans 15 residues. V lost 0 bases and J 4 bases, leaving 13 bases between the germline ends. Germline lookup yields CDR1 SGDLS and CDR2 YYNGEE. This CDR3 is CASSVGPDYRETQYF. The CDR3 nucleotides read TGTGCCAGCAGCGTAGGCCCGGACTATAGAGAGACCCAGTACTTC. Full variable domain (missing parts from reference TRBV9 and TRBJ2-5): DSGVTQTPKHLITATGQRVTLRCSPRSGDLSVYWYQQSLDQGLQFLIQYYNGEERAKGNILERFSAQQFPDLHSELNLSSLELGDSALYFCASSVGPDYRETQYFGPGTRLLVL.

The chain links TRBV6-6 to TRBJ2-7, with a weak D call TRBD2 (6 bases). CDR1 MNHNY and CDR2 SVGAGI come from the germline V gene (reference sequence). The CDR3 has 15 residues. With 0 bases removed from V and 7 bases from J, the gap between germline ends came to 16 bases. The CDR3 protein is CASSYSSGPQGEQYF. The DNA for the CDR3 is TGTGCCAGCAGTTACTCGAGCGGGCCTCAAGGGGAGCAGTACTTC.

J is TRBJ2-7 and V is TRBV6-6; D may be TRBD1 or TRBD2 (5 bases each). V was cut by 7 bases and J by 3 bases, with 16 bases left in between. The CDR3 has 14 residues. Per the germline V gene, CDR1 is MNHNY and CDR2 is SVGAGI (reference sequence). CDR3 coding DNA: TGTGCCAGCACCCCGGGGCGGAACCGCTACGAGCAGTACTTC. It translates to CASTPGRNRYEQYF.

The J gene is TRBJ1-2, the V gene TRBV2; 7 nucleotides align to TRBD1. Germline values: CDR1 SNHLY, CDR2 FYNNEI. The CDR3 is 14 residues long. After removal of 6 bases from V and 2 bases from J, the junction contained 6 bases not matched to a gene. For the CDR3, the DNA is TGTGCCAGCAGGGTACAGGGGTCCAACTATGGCTACACCTTC. As protein: CASRVQGSNYGYTF.

The chain joins TRBV4-1 to TRBJ1-2, with D possibly being TRBD1 (6 bases). Per germline, CDR1 MGHRA and CDR2 YSYEKL. V shed 0 bases and J shed 2 bases, with 10 bases lying between them. The CDR3 runs to 15 residues. CDR3 residues: CASSQERGGNYGYTF. The CDR3 DNA follows: TGCGCCAGCAGCCAAGAAAGGGGGGGGAACTATGGCTACACCTTC.

The chain recombines TRBV15 with TRBJ1-1, with D unresolved. Germline V lookup: CDR1 LNHNV, CDR2 YYDKDF (reference sequence). This CDR3 comprises 13 residues. V was clipped by 4 bases and J by 0 bases, with 6 bases between them. The CDR3 sequence is CATSITVNTEAFF. The CDR3 DNA is TGTGCCACCAGCATAACAGTGAACACTGAAGCTTTCTTT.

This clone appeared a few times. The chain couples TRBV11-2 to TRBJ2-7; 8 bases match TRBD1. This CDR3 has 16 amino acids. Germline trimming cut 6 bases from V and 5 bases from J; bases unmatched to any gene: 15. Per the germline V gene, CDR1 is SGHAT and CDR2 is FQNNGV. The CDR3 DNA sequence: TGTGCCAGCAGAAAATTACGCGGCCGGACAGGGCACGAGCAGTACTTC. This codes for CASRKLRGRTGHEQYF.